Reported below is one T cell receptor (beta chain). Its antigen is undetermined. The data were taken from a study of follicular helper T cells after annual influenza vaccination. Produced via immunoSEQ multiplex PCR; TCRdb's table is partial and in-frame only. Of roughly 9,900 clones in the sample, roughly four fifths are singletons; the top ten hold 0.45% to 0.65%. Study outcomes and limitations: Day 7 ICOS+CD38+ clones were most often found later in ICOS-CD38- cTfh cells.

The germline V and J ends were trimmed by 2 bases and 2 bases, with 21 bases remaining between them. CDR1 PRHDT and CDR2 FYEKMQ come from the germline V gene (reference sequence). This CDR3 comprises 18 residues. The time point denotes: 2013-2014 season, 7 days after vaccination. This chain connects TRBV13 to TRBJ1-2; D is unclear. The sequence was collected from an adult who received the influenza vaccine. The sequenced sample was CXCR5- memory CD4+ T cells sorted from blood, obtained 7 days after influenza vaccination. CDR3 coding DNA: TGTGCCAGCAGCTTATCTCTCTCGGACGGCGCAACCAACTATGGCTACACCTTC. This encodes CASSLSLSDGATNYGYTF.